This T cell receptor (beta chain) was captured in a study of T cell responses to AZD1222 COVID-19 vaccine. Here immunoSEQ multiplex PCR was the method, and the copy in TCRdb shows in-frame clones only, minus some. The sample has around 260,000 clones; 80% to 95% are singletons. General observations from the study: The CD4 TCRs associated with vaccination extended across spike and predominated at 160-218 and 743-854.

With respect to this clone: The antigen is unknown.

The V end was cut by 9 bases, the J end by 8 bases, with 16 bases between. The CDR3 sequence is 12 residues long. Looked up from germline, CDR1 is MRHNA and CDR2 is SNTAGT. This sequence joins TRBV6-4 and TRBJ1-2, with D maybe TRBD1 (5 bases). This clonotype originated in an adult in good health. The sample was peripheral blood, taken on day 0 of AZD1222 vaccination. CDR3 loop: CASKGQSRGYTF. CDR3 bases: TGTGCCAGTAAGGGGCAGTCGAGGGGCTACACCTTC.